Included here is one T cell receptor beta chain sequence, with context. The record originates from a study of blood T cell repertoires in COVID-19. Across the study: Some COVID-19 samples were acute and others convalescent; all came from the United States, Italy and Spain. T cells, B-cell-depleted T cells, or PBMCs supplied cDNA or gDNA.

Per the study methods: The assay estimated nucleated cells by amplifying reference gene primers. Profiled with immunoSEQ multiplex PCR; TCRdb holds only in-frame clones, not every one. V and J calls plus clone size are reproduced from that table; the DNA served to infer D and trimming. The sample has about 260,000 clones, around nine tenths seen once. Input material: peripheral blood. This sequence originates from a middle-aged man who had recovered from COVID-19.

In nucleotides, the CDR3 is TGTGCCATCAGTGACTCGACTCGCACTGAAGCTTTCTTT. This codes for CAISDSTRTEAFF. The genes are TRBV10-3 and TRBJ1-1; no clear D. V lost 3 bases to trimming and J lost 4 bases, with 9 bases between them. Germline V lookup: CDR1 ENHRY, CDR2 SYGVKD. This CDR3 has 13 amino acids.